These 2 T cell receptor beta chains came from one sample sequenced in a study of Ad26.COV2.S vaccination and SARS-CoV-2 variants. The repertoire was sequenced with immunoSEQ multiplex PCR; TCRdb's copy has only in-frame clones and lacks some. The top ten hold about 5% of the sample, which has about 350,000 clones, more than 85% seen once. As for treatment: roughly 19 received Ad26.COV2.S at low or high dose, single or two shots; several received placebo; per-sample allocation not given. Sampling happened 63 days after the first vaccine or placebo injection. The input for sequencing was peripheral blood, taken in a trial of Ad26.COV2.S vaccine versus placebo. These receptors originate from a person aged 18-60 years who received the Ad26.COV2.S COVID-19 vaccine or a placebo.

The chain uses TRBV29-1 and TRBJ2-7, with TRBD1 as a possible D gene (5 bases). The germline gives CDR1 SQVTM, CDR2 ANQGSEA. This CDR3 is 13 amino acids long. V dropped 0 bases and J dropped 3 bases, with 9 bases sitting between them. The CDR3 sequence: CSVEDQGSYEQYF. DNA of the CDR3: TGCAGCGTTGAAGATCAGGGCAGCTACGAGCAGTACTTC.

This clone was counted only a few times. This rearrangement joins TRBV19 to TRBJ2-2, with D unresolved. Germline lookup yields CDR1 LNHDA and CDR2 SQIVND (reference sequence). CDR3 length equals 14 residues. V lost 7 bases and J lost 2, with 11 bases in between. CDR3 bases: TGTGCCAGTACGAGCCTCGGCAACACCGGGGAGCTGTTTTTT. This translates into CASTSLGNTGELFF.